This entry lists 24 T cell receptor beta chains sequenced from one sample in a study of cytomegalovirus exposure and HLA in healthy donors. Profiled with immunoSEQ multiplex PCR; TCRdb holds only in-frame clones, not every one. Seen here are more than 95,000 clones, less than 90% observed once, and the top ten hold about 4.4%. Sequenced input: PBMCs. All receptors derive from a man between 18 and 35 years old in good health and CMV-seropositive.

The V call is TRBV27, the J call TRBJ2-3; 11 nucleotides match TRBD2. The trim removed 1 base at V and 0 bases at J, leaving 3 bases unmatched. Germline V gives CDR1 MNHEY, CDR2 SMNVEV (reference sequence). The CDR3 has 17 amino acids. CDR3 nucleotides: TGTGCCAGCAGTTTATTGCCTAGCGGGGGGAGCACAGATACGCAGTATTTT. It yields the protein CASSLLPSGGSTDTQYF.

A word on this clone: Other DNA sequences in the sample encode the same CDR3. This chain joins TRBV5-1 and TRBJ2-3, with 7 bases fitting TRBD2. The germline V gene has CDR1 SGHRS and CDR2 YFSETQ. J lost 0 bases, V lost 0 bases, and 1 base had no gene match. The CDR3 is made up of 15 amino acids. This CDR3 reads CASSLGRGSTDTQYF. CDR3 sequence (DNA): TGCGCCAGCAGCTTGGGGCGGGGGAGCACAGATACGCAGTATTTT.

This clone was observed once. This chain connects TRBV7-9 to TRBJ2-5; D gene ambiguous. The V gene's germline CDR1 is SEHNR and CDR2 FQNEAQ (reference sequence). V dropped 5 bases and J dropped 2 bases, with 15 bases sitting between them. This CDR3 is built from 15 residues. The chain's CDR3 is CASSRPGGSQETQYF. The CDR3 DNA sequence: TGTGCCAGCAGCCGTCCAGGTGGCTCTCAAGAGACCCAGTACTTC.

This chain joins TRBV6-5 and TRBJ1-1; D unresolved. Germline V CDR1 and CDR2: MNHEY, SVGAGI. CDR3 length: 15 residues. Trimming cost V 6 bases and J 8 bases, with 22 bases left between them. The CDR3 DNA is TGTGCCAGCAGAAACCACGGGTCGGCAATTCGCGAAGCTTTCTTT. It yields the protein CASRNHGSAIREAFF.

V gene TRBV5-1 combines with J gene TRBJ2-2; possibly TRBD2 for D (6 bases). The CDR3 is made up of 16 amino acids. CDR1 and CDR2 from the germline V gene are SGHRS and YFSETQ. V gave up 4 bases and J gave up 0 bases, with 13 bases separating them. CDR3 DNA sequence: TGCGCCAGCAGCCAGGACGGGACTGCGAACACCGGGGAGCTGTTTTTT. The encoded protein is CASSQDGTANTGELFF.

The V call is TRBV5-1, the J call TRBJ1-1; a weak D match, TRBD1 (5 bases). The CDR3 is 15 amino acids. Per the germline V gene, CDR1 is SGHRS and CDR2 is YFSETQ. V was trimmed by 0 bases and J by 1 base, leaving 10 bases between them. The DNA for the CDR3 is TGCGCCAGCAGCTTGGTGGAGGGGAGGAACACTGAAGCTTTCTTT. Amino acids: CASSLVEGRNTEAFF.

This clone was recorded only once. The genes are TRBV6-4 and TRBJ2-1; 7 nucleotides agree with TRBD2. CDR3 size: 14 residues. The germline V gene has CDR1 MRHNA and CDR2 SNTAGT. J was trimmed by 9 bases and V by 6 bases; bases with no gene match: 11. DNA of the CDR3: TGTGCCAGCAGCCCCCGGACTAGTTCTAGTGAGCAGTTCTTC. It encodes CASSPRTSSSEQFF.

This clone was detected only once. The chain carries TRBV5-4 and TRBJ2-5, with 10 positions matching TRBD1. Germline values: CDR1 SGHNT, CDR2 YYREEE (reference sequence). The V gene end was trimmed by 4 bases and the J gene end by 2 bases; junction bases not matched to a gene: 2. This CDR3 is 14 amino acids long. The CDR3 DNA reads TGTGCCAGCAGCGGGACAGGGGATCAAGAGACCCAGTACTTC. The encoded protein is CASSGTGDQETQYF. Full variable domain (outside the CDR3, taken from reference TRBV5-4 and TRBJ2-5): ETGVTQSPTHLIKTRGQQVTLRCSSQSGHNTVSWYQQALGQGPQFIFQYYREEENGRGNFPPRFSGLQFPNYSSELNVNALELDDSALYLCASSGTGDQETQYFGPGTRLLVL.

The chain employs TRBV5-6 and TRBJ1-1; TRBD1 is a possible D gene (6 bases). Germline V gene data show CDR1 as SGHDT and CDR2 as YYEEEE. Trimming took 2 bases from V and 4 from J, leaving 12 bases between them. The CDR3 spans 14 residues. This chain's CDR3 is CASSFRGGATEAFF. The CDR3 coding sequence is TGTGCCAGCAGCTTCAGGGGAGGGGCCACTGAAGCTTTCTTT.

The chain couples TRBV9 to TRBJ2-1; TRBD1 aligns across 10 bases. Germline CDR1 SGDLS, CDR2 YYNGEE. This CDR3 region has 13 residues. The V and J ends lost 3 bases and 9 bases, in that order; junction bases with no gene match: 3. The CDR3 nucleotides read TGTGCCAGCAGCGCCGGGACAGGGGTTGAGCAGTTCTTC. It is translated as CASSAGTGVEQFF.

The chain is built from TRBV29-1 and TRBJ2-1; 11 bases align to TRBD1. Trimming at V came to 1 base and at J to 0 bases, leaving 2 bases not matched to a gene. Germline V gene sequence: CDR1 SQVTM, CDR2 ANQGSEA. The CDR3 length is 16 residues. The CDR3 nucleotides read TGCAGCGTTGAAGTGGGGACAGGGGGCTCCTACAATGAGCAGTTCTTC. Its translation: CSVEVGTGGSYNEQFF.

The CDR3 bases are TGCGCCAGTTACGACAGGGCTTTATCGGAGGCTTTCTTT. Its translation is CASYDRALSEAFF. This chain uses TRBV10-2 with TRBJ1-1, with TRBD1 identical over 7 bases. Germline V lookup: CDR1 WSHSY, CDR2 SAAADI. The V and J ends lost 9 bases and 11 bases, in that order; junction bases with no gene match: 15. The CDR3 runs to 13 residues.

The V call is TRBV7-8, the J call TRBJ2-2, with 10 positions matching TRBD1. In germline, CDR1 is SGHVS, CDR2 FQNEAQ. The ends lost 5 bases at V and 2 bases at J; junction bases unmatched: 11. The CDR3 is 18 residues long. DNA of the CDR3: TGTGCCAGCAGCCCCGGACAGGGGGAGTGGGGAAACACCGGGGAGCTGTTTTTT. As protein: CASSPGQGEWGNTGELFF.

V gene TRBV7-9 combines with J gene TRBJ2-7, with 7 bases aligning to TRBD1. V shed 3 bases and J 2 bases; nucleotides not matched to a gene: 4. The CDR3 consists of 14 residues. The germline CDR1 and CDR2 sequences are SEHNR and FQNEAQ (reference sequence). The CDR3 nucleotides read TGTGCCAGCAGCTTCGGGACAGATACCTACGAGCAGTACTTC. It encodes CASSFGTDTYEQYF.

The rearrangement uses TRBV6-5 and TRBJ1-1; D call uncertain. CDR3 length: 14 residues. The ends were cut back, 3 bases at V and 4 bases at J, with 12 bases in the middle. Germline V gene sequence: CDR1 MNHEY, CDR2 SVGAGI. The CDR3 nucleotides read TGTGCCAGCAGTTATTACGAGTCGGGCACTGAAGCTTTCTTT. It translates to CASSYYESGTEAFF.

The rearrangement uses TRBV2 and TRBJ1-2, with a weak D call TRBD1 (6 bases). In germline, CDR1 is SNHLY, CDR2 FYNNEI. The CDR3 is made up of 14 amino acids. V dropped 7 bases and J dropped 2 bases, with 14 bases sitting between them. The CDR3, as DNA: TGTGCCAGCAATACAGGGAGGGCAAACTATGGCTACACCTTC. It yields the protein CASNTGRANYGYTF. Complete variable domain (other parts from reference TRBV2 and TRBJ1-2): EPEVTQTPSHQVTQMGQEVILRCVPISNHLYFYWYRQILGQKVEFLVSFYNNEISEKSEIFDDQFSVERPDGSNFTLKIRSTKLEDSAMYFCASNTGRANYGYTFGSGTRLTVV.

The gene calls are TRBV2 and TRBJ1-1; TRBD1 aligns across 7 bases. The CDR3 is made up of 12 amino acids. Germline CDR1 and CDR2: SNHLY and FYNNEI. V shed 10 bases, J shed 6 bases, and the junction held 8 bases outside the gene matches. CDR3 in amino acids: CATSGQAPEAFF. The CDR3 DNA is TGTGCCACCAGCGGACAGGCCCCTGAAGCTTTCTTT.

The genes are TRBV2 and TRBJ1-3; D is possibly TRBD1 (6 bases). Per the germline V gene, CDR1 is SNHLY and CDR2 is FYNNEI. The germline V and J ends were trimmed by 0 bases and 0 bases, with 21 bases remaining between them. The CDR3 sequence is 20 residues long. CDR3 sequence reads: CASSEADIQGPILSGNTIYF. The CDR3 DNA is TGTGCCAGCAGTGAAGCAGACATACAGGGACCCATACTCTCTGGAAACACCATATATTTT.

The V gene is TRBV19, the J gene TRBJ2-1; TRBD1 agrees at 7 bases. With V trimmed by 4 bases and J by 10 bases, 19 bases remained unmatched. The CDR3 length is 17 residues. The germline CDR1 and CDR2 sequences are LNHDA and SQIVND (reference sequence). CDR3 nucleotide sequence: TGTGCCAGTAGTACCCCTGAGGGGGCCGTCCGGCGAGTGGAGCAGTTCTTC. It yields the protein CASSTPEGAVRRVEQFF.

The chain has TRBV27 and TRBJ1-4; TRBD1 matches 10 bases. This CDR3 has 15 residues. The V gene end was trimmed by 6 bases and the J gene end by 8 bases; junction bases not matched to a gene: 9. Germline V gene lookup returns CDR1 MNHEY and CDR2 SMNVEV (reference sequence). For the CDR3, the DNA is TGTGCCAGCAGGAAACCGGGACAGGGGAACGAAAAACTGTTTTTT. It translates to CASRKPGQGNEKLFF.

The V gene is TRBV2, the J gene TRBJ2-7; tentatively, D is TRBD1 (6 bases). CDR1 and CDR2 (germline): SNHLY, FYNNEI. This CDR3 region has 13 residues. Trimming stripped 7 bases from V and 5 bases from J, with 15 bases between. CDR3 coding DNA: TGTGCCAGCAATATACAGGGACCCAACGAGCAGTACTTC. The encoded protein is CASNIQGPNEQYF.

This chain's CDR3 is CASSLDTGELFF. The CDR3, as DNA: TGTGCCAGCAGCCTCGACACCGGGGAGCTGTTTTTT. The chain has TRBV9 and TRBJ2-2; D remains unclear. Per the germline V gene, CDR1 is SGDLS and CDR2 is YYNGEE. Trimming took off 4 bases at V and 3 bases at J, with 4 bases between the two ends. The CDR3 totals 12 residues.

This chain connects TRBV29-1 to TRBJ1-2, with 8 nucleotides matching TRBD1. The V segment lost 7 bases and the J segment 3 bases; nucleotides outside the gene matches: 19. Germline CDR1 reads SQVTM; CDR2 reads ANQGSEA. CDR3 length: 17 residues. In DNA, the CDR3 is TGCAGCGCCTCGACTCAGGGGGACAGGAAGATGTACTATGGCTACACCTTC. This sequence encodes CSASTQGDRKMYYGYTF.

This clone was counted a single time. The chain links TRBV9 to TRBJ2-3; 10 positions match TRBD1. CDR3 length: 16 amino acids. Germline CDR1 reads SGDLS; CDR2 reads YYNGEE. The V and J ends lost 0 bases and 1 base, in that order; junction bases with no gene match: 2. This chain's CDR3 is CASSVGTGGRTDTQYF. DNA for the CDR3: TGTGCCAGCAGCGTAGGGACAGGGGGGCGCACAGATACGCAGTATTTT.